Below, one TCR beta chain is given with its context. This sample was included in a study of blood T cell repertoires in COVID-19. Study information: Italy, Spain and the United States were the sources of the convalescent and acute COVID-19 samples. PBMCs, B-cell-depleted T cells, or T cells provided the cDNA or gDNA that made up the material.

The CDR3 covers 15 residues. V trimming: 4 bases; J trimming: 0 bases; junction bases outside the gene matches: 4. Germline CDR1 reads SQVTM; CDR2 reads ANQGSEA. Authors' analysis steps: Nucleated cell number was recorded as an estimate derived from reference gene primer amplification. Some clones are missing from TCRdb's copy, which holds only in-frame ones; the method was immunoSEQ multiplex PCR. The V and J calls and the clone size are those of that table, but D and trimming were determined from the DNA. The data hold about 59,000 clones, with 81% observed a single time. This chain connects TRBV29-1 to TRBJ1-5; 9 nucleotides line up with TRBD1. This TCR derives from a woman of 80 years or more with active or convalescent COVID-19. Sequenced material: peripheral blood. The CDR3 reads CSVVETGGSNQPQHF. CDR3 DNA sequence: TGCAGCGTTGTAGAGACAGGGGGTAGCAATCAGCCCCAGCATTTT.